This TCR beta chain is drawn from a study of CD8 T cells in ankylosing spondylitis. Study conclusions and caveats: The study identified a TCR beta motif of 7 or 8 highly homologous variants that appeared characteristic of ankylosing spondylitis blood. Reportedly, significant enrichment of disease-linked clones occurred in matched ankylosing spondylitis synovial fluid. Clones linked with disease were CD8+ and fairly uncommon in the peripheral blood. Certain motif variants had earlier appeared in reactive arthritis synovial fluid and blood.

With respect to this clonotype: The antigen is undetermined. One junction end does not reproduce the germline sequence, and a read error may be involved.

The length of the CDR3 is 11 residues. Germline assignment: CDR1 MNHEY and CDR2 SVGEGT. By quantitative 5'-RACE with molecular barcodes, the TCR beta libraries were made. MiXCR, run by TCRdb on the 5' RACE reads, gives a single entry per CDR3 protein. The table has a few hundred thousand distinct CDR3 sequences, around 22% seen once. This TCR was recovered from a male donor with ankylosing spondylitis. V gene TRBV6-2 or TRBV6-3 combines with J gene TRBJ2-1; D call uncertain. The sample consisted of blood, either unsorted or a sorted T cell fraction (not recorded which). The CDR3 protein is CASSNSEKALF. The CDR3 DNA is TGTGCCAGCAGCAACTCGGAGAAGGCACTCTTC.